This T cell receptor beta chain appears in the sequencing data of a study of early T cells in non-severe SARS-CoV-2 infection. Background on the study: Chains were unpaired, as sequencing was done on bulk RNA from unsorted whole blood.

Study results and limitations: A preference for anti-spike CD8 responses marked VDJdb matching, which missed private and CD4 specificities.

Germline V gene sequence: CDR1 GTSNPN, CDR2 SVGIG (reference sequence). Deletions cut 4 bases from V and 1 base from J, with 7 bases between. This CDR3 spans 12 amino acids. Individual cDNA molecules received unique molecular identifiers during library preparation. TCRdb used MiXCR to reprocess the 5' RACE reads, holding one entry per CDR3 protein. The sample yields 25,000 to 35,000 distinct CDR3 sequences, around 3% seen once. Of note for this clonotype: Its antigen is unknown.

The sequencing input was whole blood. This receptor was identified in an adult who was a healthcare worker with PCR-confirmed SARS-CoV-2 infection or an uninfected control (not recorded which). The chain uses TRBV30 and TRBJ1-1, with D unresolved. CDR3 DNA sequence: TGTGCCTGGATCCGGGCGAACACTGAAGCTTTCTTT. Its protein product is CAWIRANTEAFF. The full variable domain, completed using reference TRBV30 and TRBJ1-1, is SQTIHQWPATLVQPVGSPLSLECTVEGTSNPNLYWYRQAAGRGLQLLFYSVGIGQISSEVPQNLSASRPQDRQFILSSKKLLLSDSGFYLCAWIRANTEAFFGQGTRLTVV.